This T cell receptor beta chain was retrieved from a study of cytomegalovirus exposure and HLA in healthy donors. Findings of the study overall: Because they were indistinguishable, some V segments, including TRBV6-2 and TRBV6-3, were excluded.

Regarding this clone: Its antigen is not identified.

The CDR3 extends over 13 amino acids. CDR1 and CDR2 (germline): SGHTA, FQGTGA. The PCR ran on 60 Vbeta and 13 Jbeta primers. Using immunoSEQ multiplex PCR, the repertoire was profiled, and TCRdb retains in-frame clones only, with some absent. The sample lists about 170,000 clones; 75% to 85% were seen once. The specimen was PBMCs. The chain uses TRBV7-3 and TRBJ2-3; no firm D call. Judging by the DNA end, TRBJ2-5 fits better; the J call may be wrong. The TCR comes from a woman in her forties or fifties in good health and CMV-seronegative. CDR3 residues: CASSRGHTETQYF. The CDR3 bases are TGTGCCAGCAGCCGCGGCCATACGGAGACCCAGTACTTC.